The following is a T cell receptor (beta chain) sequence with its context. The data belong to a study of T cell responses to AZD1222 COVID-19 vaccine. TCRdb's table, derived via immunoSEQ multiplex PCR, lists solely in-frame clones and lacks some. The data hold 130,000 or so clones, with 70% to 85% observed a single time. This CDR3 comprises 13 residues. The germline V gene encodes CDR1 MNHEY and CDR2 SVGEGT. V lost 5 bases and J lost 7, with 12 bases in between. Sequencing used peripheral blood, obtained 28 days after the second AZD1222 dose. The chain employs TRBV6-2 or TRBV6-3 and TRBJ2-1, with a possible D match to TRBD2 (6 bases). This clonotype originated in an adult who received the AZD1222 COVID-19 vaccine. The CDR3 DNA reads TGTGCCAGCAGTCCCGTTGGGGGGAATGAGCAGTTCTTC. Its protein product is CASSPVGGNEQFF.